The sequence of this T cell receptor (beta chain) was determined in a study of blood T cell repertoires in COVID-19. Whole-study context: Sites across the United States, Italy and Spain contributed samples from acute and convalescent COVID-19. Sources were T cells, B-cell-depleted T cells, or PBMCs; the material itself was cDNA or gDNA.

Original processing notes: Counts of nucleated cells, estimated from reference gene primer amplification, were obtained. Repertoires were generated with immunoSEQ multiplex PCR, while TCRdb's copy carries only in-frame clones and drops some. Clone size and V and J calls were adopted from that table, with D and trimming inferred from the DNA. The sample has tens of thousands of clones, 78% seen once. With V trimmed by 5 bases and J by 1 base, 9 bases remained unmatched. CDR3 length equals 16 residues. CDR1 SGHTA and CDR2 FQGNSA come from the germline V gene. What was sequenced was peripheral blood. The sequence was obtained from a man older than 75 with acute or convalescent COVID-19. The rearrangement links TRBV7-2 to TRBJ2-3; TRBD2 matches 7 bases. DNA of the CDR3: TGTGCCAGCAGCCCAGAGGGTCGGGGGGGCACAGATACGCAGTATTTT. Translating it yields CASSPEGRGGTDTQYF.